These 30 T cell receptor beta chains were all obtained from the same sample, sequenced in a study of blood T cell repertoires in COVID-19. Clones were sequenced by immunoSEQ multiplex PCR, and TCRdb holds only the in-frame ones, with some missing. This table holds roughly 15,000 clones, more than 75% found once. The specimen was peripheral blood. Every receptor here comes from a man aged 55 to 70 with active COVID-19.

This chain uses TRBV2 with TRBJ1-6, with D possibly being TRBD1 (5 bases). Trimming took 2 bases from V and 10 from J, leaving 15 bases between them. Germline V gene data show CDR1 as SNHLY and CDR2 as FYNNEI. CDR3 length: 15 residues. Written as DNA, the CDR3 is TGTGCCAGCAGTGAATCACGGGGGACGATCTCACCCCTCCACTTT. It codes for CASSESRGTISPLHF. Looking up the rest from reference TRBV2 and TRBJ1-6 gives the full variable domain: EPEVTQTPSHQVTQMGQEVILRCVPISNHLYFYWYRQILGQKVEFLVSFYNNEISEKSEIFDDQFSVERPDGSNFTLKIRSTKLEDSAMYFCASSESRGTISPLHFGNGTRLTVT.

CDR3 amino acids: CSARNYGYTF. In nucleotides, the CDR3 is TGCAGTGCCAGGAACTATGGCTACACCTTC. This rearrangement joins TRBV20-1 to TRBJ1-2, with D uncertain. Trimming removed 6 bases at V and 2 bases at J, with 4 bases between. This CDR3 is built from 10 residues. CDR1 DFQATT and CDR2 SNEGSKA come from the germline V gene (reference sequence).

This clone has only a few counts. The V and J genes are TRBV6-1 and TRBJ2-7; no clear D. The CDR3 totals 13 residues. V was cut by 1 base and J by 2 bases, with 6 bases left in between. CDR1 MNHNS and CDR2 SASEGT come from the germline V gene. CDR3 sequence: CASSEVATYEQYV. For the CDR3, the DNA is TGTGCCAGCAGTGAAGTAGCTACCTACGAGCAGTACGTC.

This clone was seen only a few times. This chain uses TRBV11-2 with TRBJ2-5, with D perhaps matching TRBD1 (6 bases). Germline CDR1 SGHAT, CDR2 FQNNGV. V was clipped by 6 bases and J by 0 bases, with 14 bases between them. CDR3 length equals 15 residues. CDR3 region: CASSHPWGHQETQYF. As DNA, the CDR3 is TGTGCCAGCAGTCATCCTTGGGGGCACCAAGAGACCCAGTACTTC.

A note on this clone: Since the CDR3 does not end with the conserved phenylalanine or tryptophan, this likely comes from a read error. It is unclear where the CDR3 begins or ends on the DNA, so no DNA is shown, and the CDR3 is as TCRdb lists it. The chain links TRBV10-1 to TRBJ1-2. The CDR3 comprises 13 residues, both ends counted. Per germline, CDR1 WNHNN and CDR2 SYGVQD (reference sequence). This CDR3 reads CASSGGGAAPSFL.

The chain recombines TRBV28 with TRBJ1-2; D might be TRBD1 (5 bases). The CDR3 loop spans 13 amino acids. CDR1 is MDHEN and CDR2 is SYDVKM in the germline V gene. The V gene lost 2 bases and the J gene lost 5 bases, with 9 bases spanning the gap. The CDR3 is CASSLPGLYGYTF. DNA of the CDR3: TGTGCCAGCAGTTTACCAGGGTTGTATGGCTACACCTTC.

The V gene is TRBV6-5, the J gene TRBJ2-1; perhaps TRBD2 as D (6 bases). The germline V and J ends were trimmed by 10 bases and 8 bases, with 21 bases remaining between them. Germline V gene data show CDR1 as MNHEY and CDR2 as SVGAGI. This CDR3 has 14 residues. The CDR3, as DNA: TGTGCCACCAGAAGAGGGGCTAGCGTGTATGAGCAGTTCTTC. It codes for CATRRGASVYEQFF.

This clone appeared once. V gene TRBV5-5 combines with J gene TRBJ1-2; 10 bases fit TRBD1. V gave up 5 bases and J gave up 3 bases; unmatched junction bases: 7. The CDR3 is 15 residues long. Germline V gene lookup returns CDR1 SGHKS and CDR2 YYEKEE (reference sequence). The CDR3 nucleotides are TGTGCCAGCAGTCAAGACAGGGGGCTATACTATGGCTACACCTTC. Translating gives CASSQDRGLYYGYTF.

This chain links TRBV9 with TRBJ1-3; 12 positions match TRBD1. The V segment lost 1 base and the J segment 3 bases; nucleotides outside the gene matches: 8. The germline gives CDR1 SGDLS, CDR2 YYNGEE. There are 18 residues in the CDR3. CDR3 protein: CASSVLPRDRGLGNTIYF. The CDR3 DNA reads as TGTGCCAGCAGCGTATTGCCCCGGGACAGGGGGCTTGGAAACACCATATATTTT.

The rearrangement joins TRBV9 to TRBJ2-1, with D tentatively TRBD1 (6 bases). The CDR3 runs 14 residues. Germline loops: CDR1 SGDLS, CDR2 YYNGEE. The V end lost 3 bases, the J end lost 3 bases, and 10 bases lay between the germline ends. CDR3 loop: CASSGMDSYNEQFF. In DNA, the CDR3 is TGTGCCAGCAGCGGAATGGACAGCTACAATGAGCAGTTCTTC.

The CDR3: CASSQDYQETQYF. The CDR3 nucleotides read TGTGCCAGCTCACAGGACTACCAAGAGACCCAGTACTTC. V gene TRBV18 combines with J gene TRBJ2-5; perhaps TRBD2 as D (5 bases). V shed 4 bases and J shed 0 bases, with 6 bases lying between them. The CDR3 spans 13 residues. Germline CDR1 reads KGHSH; CDR2 reads LQKENI. Using reference TRBV18 and TRBJ2-5 for the parts outside the CDR3, the full variable domain is NAGVMQNPRHLVRRRGQEARLRCSPMKGHSHVYWYRQLPEEGLKFMVYLQKENIIDESGMPKERFSAEFPKEGPSILRIQQVVRGDSAAYFCASSQDYQETQYFGPGTRLLVL.

CDR3 in DNA: TGTGCCAGCAGTCTCGAGGGAGATACGCAGTATTTT. This encodes CASSLEGDTQYF. The chain joins TRBV12-3 or TRBV12-4 to TRBJ2-3; a possible D gene is TRBD2 (5 bases). The CDR3 runs to 12 residues. Trimming left V 5 bases short and J 5 bases short, with 8 bases between.

V is TRBV6-6 and J is TRBJ2-1, with D tentatively TRBD2 (6 bases). V gave up 5 bases and J gave up 3 bases, with 20 bases separating them. The CDR3 has 17 amino acids. CDR1 is MNHNY, CDR2 SVGAGI, per germline (reference sequence). CDR3: CASSPSLGGDYYNEQFF. As DNA, the CDR3 is TGTGCCAGCAGTCCCTCCCTCGGCGGGGATTACTACAATGAGCAGTTCTTC.

This chain uses TRBV19 with TRBJ1-1; D possibly corresponds to TRBD1 (5 bases). The germline gives CDR1 LNHDA, CDR2 SQIVND (reference sequence). The CDR3 covers 14 residues. V shed 5 bases and J shed 5 bases, with 15 bases lying between them. This CDR3 is CASSEGPGGTEAFF. For the CDR3, the DNA is TGTGCCAGTAGTGAGGGACCCGGAGGGACTGAAGCTTTCTTT.

The rearrangement joins TRBV14 to TRBJ2-7, with 9 bases identical to TRBD1. V trimming: 1 base; J trimming: 6 bases; junction bases outside the gene matches: 7. Germline CDR1 SGHDN, CDR2 FVKESK. This CDR3 is 15 amino acids long. The CDR3 region is CASSQAGQGTAEQYF. CDR3 nucleotides: TGTGCCAGCAGCCAAGCGGGACAGGGTACCGCCGAGCAGTACTTC.

The chain employs TRBV9 and TRBJ2-5; 8 bases are a match to TRBD1. The CDR3 covers 14 residues. Germline V gene lookup returns CDR1 SGDLS and CDR2 YYNGEE. V shed 4 bases and J 5 bases; nucleotides not matched to a gene: 7. The CDR3 reads CASSPGQATETQYF. The DNA for the CDR3 is TGTGCCAGCAGCCCGGGACAGGCGACGGAGACCCAGTACTTC.

The rearrangement uses TRBV5-6 and TRBJ1-2; 10 bases map to TRBD1. CDR3 length equals 16 residues. Germline lookup yields CDR1 SGHDT and CDR2 YYEEEE. J gave up 7 bases and V 0 bases, and 9 bases lay outside the gene matches. CDR3 sequence (DNA): TGTGCCAGCAGCTTGGAGGGGAGACAGGGGGCGCTTGGCTACACCTTC. Translating gives CASSLEGRQGALGYTF.

The chain couples TRBV19 to TRBJ1-4; D may be TRBD1 (5 bases). The germline CDR1 and CDR2 sequences are LNHDA and SQIVND (reference sequence). The length of the CDR3 is 12 residues. Trimming pared 5 bases from V and 8 bases from J, leaving 9 bases between. The DNA of the CDR3 is TGTGCCAGTAGTCAGACAGTCGAAAAACTGTTTTTT. Its protein is CASSQTVEKLFF.

By share, this clone counts as hyperexpanded (1% or more). The rearrangement uses TRBV5-1 and TRBJ2-2; 8 bases align to TRBD1. The germline gives CDR1 SGHRS, CDR2 YFSETQ. This CDR3 has 18 amino acids. V lost 4 bases and J lost 0; bases outside the gene matches: 11. CDR3 residues: CASSPGARTGTNTGELFF. The DNA for the CDR3 is TGCGCCAGCAGCCCGGGGGCTCGGACAGGGACGAACACCGGGGAGCTGTTTTTT.

V gene TRBV5-1 combines with J gene TRBJ2-3; no definite D call. The CDR3 consists of 14 residues. Germline V gives CDR1 SGHRS, CDR2 YFSETQ. Trimming pared 0 bases from V and 6 bases from J, leaving 11 bases between. The CDR3 spells CASSLAVAQDTQYF. CDR3 coding DNA: TGCGCCAGCAGCTTGGCCGTGGCCCAGGATACGCAGTATTTT.

The rearrangement uses TRBV5-1 and TRBJ1-1, with D perhaps matching TRBD1 (5 bases). The CDR3 consists of 13 residues. V lost 3 bases to trimming and J lost 5 bases, with 11 bases between them. The V gene's germline CDR1 is SGHRS and CDR2 YFSETQ. CDR3 sequence reads: CASSSGLGTEAFF. Written as DNA, the CDR3 is TGCGCCAGCAGCTCAGGGCTGGGGACTGAAGCTTTCTTT.

CDR3 region: CASTIGTANEKLFF. Written as DNA, the CDR3 is TGCGCCAGCACCATCGGGACAGCTAATGAAAAACTGTTTTTT. This rearrangement joins TRBV5-1 to TRBJ1-4, with 7 bases that match TRBD1. The CDR3 sequence is 14 residues long. V trimming: 6 bases; J trimming: 3 bases; junction bases outside the gene matches: 5. CDR1 is SGHRS, CDR2 YFSETQ, per germline.

The chain employs TRBV4-1 and TRBJ2-1, with 14 bases matching TRBD2. The CDR3 contains 16 residues. J was trimmed by 9 bases and V by 4 bases; bases with no gene match: 8. Per the germline V gene, CDR1 is MGHRA and CDR2 is YSYEKL. CDR3 DNA sequence: TGCGCCAGCAGCCTAGGGACTAGCGGGGGCCCCATTGAGCAGTTCTTC. It specifies CASSLGTSGGPIEQFF.

The chain has TRBV5-1 and TRBJ2-5; 7 positions agree with TRBD1. Germline V CDR1 and CDR2: SGHRS, YFSETQ. Trimming at V came to 0 bases and at J to 5 bases, leaving 10 bases not matched to a gene. The CDR3 runs to 16 residues. The CDR3 DNA sequence: TGCGCCAGCAGCTTGGGGGACAGACCCCAGGGGGAGACCCAGTACTTC. This encodes CASSLGDRPQGETQYF.

V usage is TRBV5-8 and J usage is TRBJ2-5; possible D gene TRBD1, 6 bases. Germline loops: CDR1 SGHTS, CDR2 YDEGEE. The CDR3 is 13 residues long. V dropped 0 bases and J dropped 5 bases, with 8 bases sitting between them. The CDR3 nucleotides read TGTGCCAGCAGCTTGGCGAGGGGGGAGACCCAGTACTTC. Its translation: CASSLARGETQYF.

CDR3 nucleotides: TGTGCCAGCAGCTTGGGATCGGAGACAACTAATGAAAAACTGTTTTTT. Translation: CASSLGSETTNEKLFF. The chain employs TRBV5-4 and TRBJ1-4; D is uncertain. This CDR3 is 16 amino acids long. The germline V and J ends were trimmed by 0 bases and 0 bases, with 9 bases remaining between them. Looked up from germline, CDR1 is SGHNT and CDR2 is YYREEE (reference sequence).

The chain uses TRBV28 and TRBJ2-5; TRBD2 aligns across 9 bases. With 6 bases clipped from V and 5 bases from J, the junction kept 4 bases outside the gene matches. Germline assignment: CDR1 MDHEN and CDR2 SYDVKM. This CDR3 is 13 amino acids long. Here the CDR3 reads CASSSSGAETQYF. DNA for the CDR3: TGTGCCAGCAGCTCTAGCGGGGCTGAGACCCAGTACTTC.

V and J are TRBV25-1 and TRBJ2-5; D is unresolved. Germline V gene lookup returns CDR1 MGHDK and CDR2 SYGVNS. V was cut by 4 bases and J by 3 bases, with 15 bases left in between. The CDR3 is 15 residues long. The CDR3 is CASSAPRHQEETQYF. The CDR3 DNA sequence: TGTGCCAGCAGTGCTCCGAGACACCAAGAAGAGACCCAGTACTTC.

In DNA form, the CDR3 reads TGTGCCAGCAGTTTGGGGCAGCCCCACTATGGCTACACCTTC. This sequence encodes CASSLGQPHYGYTF. The chain has TRBV27 and TRBJ1-2; TRBD1 might be the D (5 bases). Germline V gives CDR1 MNHEY, CDR2 SMNVEV (reference sequence). The CDR3 totals 14 residues. V shed 3 bases and J shed 3 bases, with 11 bases lying between them.

This clone was detected only once. J is TRBJ1-2 and V is TRBV18, with D perhaps TRBD1 (5 bases). Germline V gene data show CDR1 as KGHSH and CDR2 as LQKENI. Deletions cut 2 bases from V and 0 bases from J, with 10 bases between. The CDR3 is 15 residues long. The CDR3 loop reads CASSPSPGPNYGYTF. In DNA, the CDR3 is TGTGCCAGCTCACCATCGCCAGGGCCTAACTATGGCTACACCTTC. Looking up the rest from reference TRBV18 and TRBJ1-2 gives the full variable domain: NAGVMQNPRHLVRRRGQEARLRCSPMKGHSHVYWYRQLPEEGLKFMVYLQKENIIDESGMPKERFSAEFPKEGPSILRIQQVVRGDSAAYFCASSPSPGPNYGYTFGSGTRLTVV.